Listed here is a single TCR beta chain. The J segment lost 1 base and the V segment lost 6 bases, leaving 6 bases of the junction unmatched. Germline-derived CDR1 and CDR2 are KGHSH and LQKENI. The CDR3 is 15 residues long. This record comes from a study of patients and donors after allogeneic stem cell transplantation. TCRdb processed the RT-PCR reads anew with MiXCR; each CDR3 protein has one entry. The sample contains about 100,000 distinct CDR3 sequences, 35% of which appear only once. The rearrangement links TRBV18 to TRBJ1-5; 7 bases agree with TRBD1. The sample comprised blood, either unsorted or a sorted T cell fraction (not recorded which). This receptor was taken from a human donor who was either an allogeneic HSCT recipient or a stem cell or donor lymphocyte infusion donor (not recorded which). It is not recorded whose cells these are; they may come from a transplant donor. The CDR3 DNA follows: TGTGCCAGCTCGGAAGAGACAGGGAGCAATCAGCCCCAGCATTTT. Protein: CASSEETGSNQPQHF.